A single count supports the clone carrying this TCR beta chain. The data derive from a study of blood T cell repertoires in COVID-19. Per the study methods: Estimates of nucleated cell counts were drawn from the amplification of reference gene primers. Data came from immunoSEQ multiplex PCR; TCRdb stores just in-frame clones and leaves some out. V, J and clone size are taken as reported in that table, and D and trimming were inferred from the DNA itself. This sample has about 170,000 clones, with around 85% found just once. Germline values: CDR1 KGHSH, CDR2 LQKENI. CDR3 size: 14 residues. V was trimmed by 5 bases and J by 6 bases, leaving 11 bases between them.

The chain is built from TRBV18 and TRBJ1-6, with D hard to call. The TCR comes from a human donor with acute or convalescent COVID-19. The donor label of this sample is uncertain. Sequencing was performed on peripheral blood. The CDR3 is CASSSRHGNSPLHF. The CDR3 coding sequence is TGTGCCAGCTCATCCCGACATGGTAATTCACCCCTCCACTTT.